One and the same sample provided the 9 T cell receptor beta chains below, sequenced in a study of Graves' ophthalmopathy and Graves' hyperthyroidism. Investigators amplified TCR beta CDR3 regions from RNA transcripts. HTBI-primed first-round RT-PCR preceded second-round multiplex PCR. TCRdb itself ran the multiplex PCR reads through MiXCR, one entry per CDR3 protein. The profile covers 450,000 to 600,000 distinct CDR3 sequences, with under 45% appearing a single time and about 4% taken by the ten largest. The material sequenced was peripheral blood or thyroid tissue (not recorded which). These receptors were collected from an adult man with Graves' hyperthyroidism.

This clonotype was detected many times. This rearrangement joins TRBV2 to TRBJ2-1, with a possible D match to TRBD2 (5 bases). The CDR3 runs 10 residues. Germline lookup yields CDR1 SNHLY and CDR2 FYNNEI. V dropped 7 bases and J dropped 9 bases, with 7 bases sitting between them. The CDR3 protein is CASKAGEQFF. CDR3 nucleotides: TGTGCCAGCAAGGCGGGTGAGCAGTTCTTC.

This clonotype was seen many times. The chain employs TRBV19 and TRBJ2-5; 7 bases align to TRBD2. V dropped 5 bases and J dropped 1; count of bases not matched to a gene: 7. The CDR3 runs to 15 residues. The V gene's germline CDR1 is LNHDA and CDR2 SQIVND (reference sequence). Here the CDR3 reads CASSPRLAVQETQYF. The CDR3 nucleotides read TGTGCCAGTAGTCCACGTCTAGCGGTCCAAGAGACCCAGTACTTC.

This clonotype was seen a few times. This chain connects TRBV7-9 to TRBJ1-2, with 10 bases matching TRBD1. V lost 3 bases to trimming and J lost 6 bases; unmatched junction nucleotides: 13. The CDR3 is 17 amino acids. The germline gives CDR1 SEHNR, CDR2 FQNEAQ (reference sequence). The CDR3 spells CASSLDPGTGARNGYTF. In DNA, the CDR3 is TGTGCCAGCAGCTTGGATCCCGGGACAGGGGCGCGGAATGGCTACACCTTC.

Written as DNA, the CDR3 is TGTGCCAGCAGCCAAGCCGGGACACGGGTAGGGAGCGAGCAGTACTTC. Its translation: CASSQAGTRVGSEQYF. The rearrangement uses TRBV7-2 and TRBJ2-7, with a tentative D call TRBD1 (6 bases). Looked up from germline, CDR1 is SGHTA and CDR2 is FQGNSA. Trimming removed 5 bases from V and 6 bases from J, with 23 bases in between. This CDR3 spans 16 amino acids.

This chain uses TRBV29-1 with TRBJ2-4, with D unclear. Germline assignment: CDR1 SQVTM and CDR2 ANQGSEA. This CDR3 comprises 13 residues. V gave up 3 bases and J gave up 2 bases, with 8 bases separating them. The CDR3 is CSVELSTKNIQYF. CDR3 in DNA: TGCAGCGTTGAGCTCTCGACCAAAAACATTCAGTACTTC.

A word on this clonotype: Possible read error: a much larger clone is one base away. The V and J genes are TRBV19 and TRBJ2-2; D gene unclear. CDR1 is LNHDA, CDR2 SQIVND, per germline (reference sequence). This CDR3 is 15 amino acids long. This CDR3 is CASGIDDWNTGELFF. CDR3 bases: TGTGCCAGTGGTATAGATGACTGGAACACCGGGGAGCTGTTTTTT.

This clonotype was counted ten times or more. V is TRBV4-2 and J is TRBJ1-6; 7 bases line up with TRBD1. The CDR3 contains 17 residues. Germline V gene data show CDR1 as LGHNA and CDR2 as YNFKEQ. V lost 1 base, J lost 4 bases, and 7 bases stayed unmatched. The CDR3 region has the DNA TGTGCCAGCAGCCAAGTCTCGGGACAGATTTATAATTCACCCCTCCACTTT. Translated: CASSQVSGQIYNSPLHF.

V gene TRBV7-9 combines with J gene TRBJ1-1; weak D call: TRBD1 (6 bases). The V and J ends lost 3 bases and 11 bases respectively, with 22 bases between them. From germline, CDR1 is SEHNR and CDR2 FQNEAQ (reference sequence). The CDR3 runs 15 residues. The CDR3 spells CASSFVTGSQPLAFF. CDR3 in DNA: TGTGCCAGCAGCTTCGTCACAGGGTCCCAGCCCCTGGCTTTCTTT.

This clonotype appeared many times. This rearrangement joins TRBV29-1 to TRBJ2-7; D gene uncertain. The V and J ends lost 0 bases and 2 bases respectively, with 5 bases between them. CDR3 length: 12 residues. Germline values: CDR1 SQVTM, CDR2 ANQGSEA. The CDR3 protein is CSVEEAAYEQYF. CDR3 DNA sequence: TGCAGCGTTGAAGAGGCGGCCTACGAGCAGTACTTC.